This entry describes one TCR beta chain. This sample stems from a study of cytomegalovirus exposure and HLA in healthy donors. Looking at the study overall: There were 65 million to 85 million unique TCRs (from HLA-typed donors) in an early data release.

PCR was performed using 60 Vbeta and 13 Jbeta primers. Sequencing was performed with immunoSEQ multiplex PCR; in TCRdb, only in-frame clones are kept and a portion is missing. The profile shows approximately 190,000 clones, approximately 85% of them singletons. The clonotype was recovered from a woman aged 18-29 years in good health and CMV-seronegative. Sequencing used PBMCs.

The CDR3: CASSEGTGRRETQYF. The CDR3 DNA reads as TGTGCCAGCAGTGAAGGGACAGGGCGGAGAGAGACCCAGTACTTC. This rearrangement joins TRBV6-1 to TRBJ2-5; TRBD1 agrees at 8 bases. The CDR3 loop spans 15 amino acids. Germline V gene data show CDR1 as MNHNS and CDR2 as SASEGT. J lost 4 bases, V lost 1 base, and 5 bases had no gene match.